Sequencing of this T cell receptor beta chain was carried out in a study of cytomegalovirus exposure and HLA in healthy donors. The PCR ran on 60 Vbeta and 13 Jbeta primers. Assay: immunoSEQ multiplex PCR; the TCRdb copy retains only in-frame clones and omits some. The table lists approximately 100,000 clones, approximately 76% of them singletons, with about 4.3% in the top ten. Germline CDR1 SNHLY, CDR2 FYNNEI. Trimming left V 1 base short and J 6 bases short, with 7 bases between. This CDR3 contains 13 residues. This clone was seen a few times. Its specificity is unknown. Study results and limitations: Accurate prediction of HLA-A and HLA-B alleles (for most subjects) was reportedly achieved from TCR beta sequences. Most TCR sequences proved rare, with some public TCRs found in many donors.

The V gene is TRBV2, the J gene TRBJ1-5; no firm D call. Material: PBMCs. This clonotype originated in a man in his forties in good health and CMV-seronegative. In DNA form, the CDR3 reads TGTGCCAGCAGTGAAGACACGTTTCAGCCCCAGCATTTT. It specifies CASSEDTFQPQHF.